This T cell receptor (beta chain) derives from a study of spatial heterogeneity in lung cancer. Study-wide results and limits: Counts that tracked tumor mutation counts were those of expanded intratumoral alpha and beta TCRs.

The V end lost 8 bases, the J end lost 7 bases, and 12 bases lay between the germline ends. The CDR3 has 11 residues. Germline V lookup: CDR1 SEHNR, CDR2 FQNEAQ (reference sequence). MiXCR, applied by TCRdb to the 5' RACE reads, yields one record per CDR3 protein. The profile covers fewer than 15,000 distinct CDR3 sequences, with about 5% appearing a single time and over 8.5% taken by the ten largest. Specified time point: sample taken at primary tumor resection. This clonotype was detected many times. The target antigen is unknown. Material: lung tumor tissue, obtained at surgery. The source is a female donor with early-stage non-small cell lung cancer. The rearrangement links TRBV7-9 to TRBJ2-7, with D perhaps TRBD2 (6 bases). This chain's CDR3 is CASAGPWEQYF. DNA of the CDR3: TGTGCCAGCGCGGGGCCCTGGGAGCAGTACTTC.